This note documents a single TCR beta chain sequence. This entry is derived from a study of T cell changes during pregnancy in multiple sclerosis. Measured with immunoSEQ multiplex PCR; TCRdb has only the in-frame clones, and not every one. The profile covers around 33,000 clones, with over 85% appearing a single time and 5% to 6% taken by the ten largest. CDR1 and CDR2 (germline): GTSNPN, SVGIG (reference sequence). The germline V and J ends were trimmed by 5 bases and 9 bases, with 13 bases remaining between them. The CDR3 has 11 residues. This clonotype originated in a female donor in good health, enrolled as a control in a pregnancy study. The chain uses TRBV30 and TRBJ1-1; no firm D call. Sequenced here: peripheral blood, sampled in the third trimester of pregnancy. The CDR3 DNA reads TGTGCCTGGGGACCCCGAGGGCAAGCTTTCTTT. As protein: CAWGPRGQAFF.